This paragraph reports one T cell receptor (beta chain). Per the germline V gene, CDR1 is SGHRS and CDR2 is YFSETQ. There are 16 residues in the CDR3. V lost 4 bases and J lost 1, with 17 bases in between. These data are taken from a study of blood T cell repertoires in COVID-19. Original analysis: Reference gene primer amplification yielded estimated nucleated cell counts. TCRdb's copy holds only in-frame clones and misses some; the assay was immunoSEQ multiplex PCR. The V and J calls and clone size come from that table; D and trimming were worked out from the DNA. The sample has roughly 78,000 clones, about 89% seen once; the top ten hold less than 0.65%.

The sample consisted of peripheral blood. The rearrangement links TRBV5-1 to TRBJ2-5, with D perhaps TRBD1 (6 bases). This TCR was sampled from a man aged 55 to 70 with acute or convalescent COVID-19. This chain's CDR3 is CASSAKEQGGQETQYF. The CDR3 nucleotides are TGCGCCAGCAGCGCAAAAGAACAGGGTGGCCAAGAGACCCAGTACTTC.